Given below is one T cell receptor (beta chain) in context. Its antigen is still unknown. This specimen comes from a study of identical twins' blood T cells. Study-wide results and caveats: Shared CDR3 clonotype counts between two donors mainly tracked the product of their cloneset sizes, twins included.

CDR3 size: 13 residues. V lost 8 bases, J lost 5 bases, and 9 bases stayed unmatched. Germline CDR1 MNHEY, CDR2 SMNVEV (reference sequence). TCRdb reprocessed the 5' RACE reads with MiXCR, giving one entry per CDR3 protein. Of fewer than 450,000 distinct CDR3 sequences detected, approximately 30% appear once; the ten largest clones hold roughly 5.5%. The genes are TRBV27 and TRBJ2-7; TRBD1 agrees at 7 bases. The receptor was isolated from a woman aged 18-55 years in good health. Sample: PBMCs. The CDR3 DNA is TGTGCCAGCCGCCAGACAGGGATCCACGAGCAGTACTTC. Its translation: CASRQTGIHEQYF.